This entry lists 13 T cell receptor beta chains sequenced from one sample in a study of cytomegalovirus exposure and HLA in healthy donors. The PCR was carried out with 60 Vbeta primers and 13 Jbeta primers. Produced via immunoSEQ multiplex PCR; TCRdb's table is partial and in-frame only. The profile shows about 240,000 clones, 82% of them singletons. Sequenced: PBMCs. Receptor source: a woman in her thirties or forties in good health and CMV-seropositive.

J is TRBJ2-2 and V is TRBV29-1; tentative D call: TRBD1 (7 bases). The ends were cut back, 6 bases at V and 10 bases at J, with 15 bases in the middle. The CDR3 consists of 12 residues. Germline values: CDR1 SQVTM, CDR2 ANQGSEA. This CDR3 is CSVRGAHPELFF. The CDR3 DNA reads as TGCAGCGTCAGGGGGGCGCACCCGGAGCTGTTTTTT.

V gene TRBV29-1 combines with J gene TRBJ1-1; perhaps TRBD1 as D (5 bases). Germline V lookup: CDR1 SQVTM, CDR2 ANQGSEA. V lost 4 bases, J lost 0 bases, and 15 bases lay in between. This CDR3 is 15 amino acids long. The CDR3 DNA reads TGCAGCGTTGTTAAGACCCCAGGGATGAACACTGAAGCTTTCTTT. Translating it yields CSVVKTPGMNTEAFF.

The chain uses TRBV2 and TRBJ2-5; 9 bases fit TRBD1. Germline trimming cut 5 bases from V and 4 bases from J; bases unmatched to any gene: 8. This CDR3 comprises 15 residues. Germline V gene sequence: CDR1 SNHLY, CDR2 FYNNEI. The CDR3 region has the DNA TGTGCCAGCAGTATTGTGGGACAGGGAGGAGAGACCCAGTACTTC. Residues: CASSIVGQGGETQYF.

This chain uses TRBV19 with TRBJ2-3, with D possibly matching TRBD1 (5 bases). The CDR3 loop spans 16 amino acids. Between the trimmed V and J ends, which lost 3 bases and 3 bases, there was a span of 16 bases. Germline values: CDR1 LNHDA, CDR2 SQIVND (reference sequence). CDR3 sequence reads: CASSIQSGSRTDTQYF. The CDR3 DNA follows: TGTGCCAGTAGTATTCAGTCAGGGTCGAGGACAGATACGCAGTATTTT.

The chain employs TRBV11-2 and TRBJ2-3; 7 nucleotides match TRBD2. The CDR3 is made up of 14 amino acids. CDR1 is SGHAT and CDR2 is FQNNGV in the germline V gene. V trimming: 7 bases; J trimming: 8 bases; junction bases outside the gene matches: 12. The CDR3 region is CASTPPTSWGTQYF. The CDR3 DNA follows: TGTGCCAGCACCCCTCCGACTAGCTGGGGTACGCAGTATTTT. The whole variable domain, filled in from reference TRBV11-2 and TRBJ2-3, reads EAGVAQSPRYKIIEKRQSVAFWCNPISGHATLYWYQQILGQGPKLLIQFQNNGVVDDSQLPKDRFSAERLKGVDSTLKIQPAKLEDSAVYLCASTPPTSWGTQYFGPGTRLTVL.

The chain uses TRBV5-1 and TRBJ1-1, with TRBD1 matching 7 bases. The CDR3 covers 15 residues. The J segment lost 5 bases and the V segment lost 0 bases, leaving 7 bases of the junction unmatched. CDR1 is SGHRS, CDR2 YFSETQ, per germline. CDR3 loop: CASSLALQGMTEAFF. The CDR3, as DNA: TGCGCCAGCAGCTTGGCCCTACAGGGGATGACTGAAGCTTTCTTT. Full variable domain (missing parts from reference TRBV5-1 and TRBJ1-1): KAGVTQTPRYLIKTRGQQVTLSCSPISGHRSVSWYQQTPGQGLQFLFEYFSETQRNKGNFPGRFSGRQFSNSRSEMNVSTLELGDSALYLCASSLALQGMTEAFFGQGTRLTVV.

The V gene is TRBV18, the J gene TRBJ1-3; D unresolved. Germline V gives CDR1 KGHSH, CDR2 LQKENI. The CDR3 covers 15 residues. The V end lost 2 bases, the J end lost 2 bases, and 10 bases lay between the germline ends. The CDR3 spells CASSPAGVAGNTIYF. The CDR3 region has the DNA TGTGCCAGCTCACCAGCCGGAGTCGCTGGAAACACCATATATTTT.

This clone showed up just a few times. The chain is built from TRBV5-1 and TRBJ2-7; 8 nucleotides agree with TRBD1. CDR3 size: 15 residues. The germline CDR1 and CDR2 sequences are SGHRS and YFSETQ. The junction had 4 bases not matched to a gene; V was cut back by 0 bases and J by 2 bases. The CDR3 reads CASSLAGTGAYEQYF. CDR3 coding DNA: TGCGCCAGCAGCTTGGCCGGGACAGGAGCCTACGAGCAGTACTTC.

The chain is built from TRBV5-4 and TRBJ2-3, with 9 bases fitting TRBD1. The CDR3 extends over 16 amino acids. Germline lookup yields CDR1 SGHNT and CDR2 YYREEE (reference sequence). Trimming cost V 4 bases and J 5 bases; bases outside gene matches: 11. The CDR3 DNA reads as TGTGCCAGCAGCCTCCCCGGGACAGGGTCGGTAGATACGCAGTATTTT. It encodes CASSLPGTGSVDTQYF.

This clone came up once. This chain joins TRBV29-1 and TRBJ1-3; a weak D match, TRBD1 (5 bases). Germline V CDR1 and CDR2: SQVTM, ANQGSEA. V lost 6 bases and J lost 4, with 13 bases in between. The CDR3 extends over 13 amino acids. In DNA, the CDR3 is TGCAGCGTCGCGACCAGGGAAGGAAACACCATATATTTT. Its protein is CSVATREGNTIYF.

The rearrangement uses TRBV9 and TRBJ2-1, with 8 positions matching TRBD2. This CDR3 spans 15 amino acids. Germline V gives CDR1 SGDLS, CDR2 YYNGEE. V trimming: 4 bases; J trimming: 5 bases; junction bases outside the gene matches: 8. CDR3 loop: CASSFGLAINNEQFF. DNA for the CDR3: TGTGCCAGCAGCTTTGGACTAGCTATTAACAATGAGCAGTTCTTC. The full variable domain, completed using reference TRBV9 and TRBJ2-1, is DSGVTQTPKHLITATGQRVTLRCSPRSGDLSVYWYQQSLDQGLQFLIQYYNGEERAKGNILERFSAQQFPDLHSELNLSSLELGDSALYFCASSFGLAINNEQFFGPGTRLTVL.

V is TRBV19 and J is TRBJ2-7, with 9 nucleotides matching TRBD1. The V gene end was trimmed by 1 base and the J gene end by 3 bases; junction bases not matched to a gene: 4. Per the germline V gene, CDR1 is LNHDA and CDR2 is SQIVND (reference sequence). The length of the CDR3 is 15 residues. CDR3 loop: CASSIGHRGLYEQYF. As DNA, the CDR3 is TGTGCCAGTAGTATAGGCCACAGGGGGCTCTACGAGCAGTACTTC.

Here the CDR3 reads CASSAQGSYNEQFF. In DNA form, the CDR3 reads TGTGCCAGCAGTGCCCAGGGCTCCTACAATGAGCAGTTCTTC. The chain employs TRBV25-1 and TRBJ2-1; tentatively, D is TRBD1 (5 bases). Germline V gene data show CDR1 as MGHDK and CDR2 as SYGVNS. V lost 4 bases and J lost 0, with 7 bases in between. The CDR3 spans 14 residues.